Below, 16 T cell receptor beta chains from the same sample are listed, as sequenced in a study of T cell responses to AZD1222 COVID-19 vaccine. Method: immunoSEQ multiplex PCR; TCRdb's copy keeps in-frame clones and lacks some. The sample lists roughly 77,000 clones; more than 85% were seen once. The starting material was peripheral blood, obtained on day 0 of AZD1222 vaccination. These TCRs come from an adult in good health.

The genes are TRBV5-4 and TRBJ1-1; D not resolved. CDR1 is SGHNT and CDR2 is YYREEE in the germline V gene (reference sequence). This CDR3 comprises 13 residues. V was shortened by 1 base and J by 3 bases, with 7 bases between the two germline ends. CDR3 DNA sequence: TGTGCCAGCAGCTTGACTCCTTACACTGAAGCTTTCTTT. Amino acid sequence: CASSLTPYTEAFF.

In nucleotides, the CDR3 is TGTGCCAGCAGACCGCGGACCCTCTACAATGAGCAGTTCTTC. Amino acids: CASRPRTLYNEQFF. The chain uses TRBV3-1 (or the pseudogene TRBV3-2) and TRBJ2-1; D is unclear. The germline V gene encodes CDR1 LGHDT and CDR2 YNNKEL (reference sequence). This CDR3 comprises 14 residues. The germline V and J ends were trimmed by 6 bases and 3 bases, with 12 bases remaining between them.

V and J are TRBV19 and TRBJ2-5; 9 bases fit TRBD1. V dropped 5 bases and J dropped 3; count of bases not matched to a gene: 4. The CDR3 is made up of 14 amino acids. The V gene's germline CDR1 is LNHDA and CDR2 SQIVND (reference sequence). The CDR3 DNA follows: TGTGCCAGTAGTTTACAGGGGGCGGAAGAGACCCAGTACTTC. It codes for CASSLQGAEETQYF.

The V call is TRBV7-2, the J call TRBJ2-2; D call uncertain. Germline loops: CDR1 SGHTA, CDR2 FQGNSA. This CDR3 spans 14 amino acids. V lost 5 bases, J lost 4 bases, and 11 bases lay in between. The CDR3 nucleotides read TGTGCCAGCAGCCCTCTCATTGGCACCGGGGAGCTGTTTTTT. This translates into CASSPLIGTGELFF.

J is TRBJ2-4 and V is TRBV7-8, with D possibly being TRBD1 or TRBD2 (5 bases each). From germline, CDR1 is SGHVS and CDR2 FQNEAQ. CDR3 length: 19 amino acids. The V end lost 2 bases, the J end lost 1 base, and 21 bases lay between the germline ends. This CDR3 is CASSLYPGNPGTAKNIQYF. The CDR3 DNA sequence: TGTGCCAGCAGCTTATATCCGGGCAACCCCGGGACCGCCAAAAACATTCAGTACTTC.

The V call is TRBV3-1 (or the pseudogene TRBV3-2), the J call TRBJ1-6, with D unclear. CDR1 and CDR2 from the germline V gene are LGHDT and YNNKEL (reference sequence). The CDR3 totals 16 residues. The V end lost 1 base, the J end lost 4 bases, and 11 bases lay between the germline ends. For the CDR3, the DNA is TGTGCCAGCAGCCAAGGGATTACGGGTTATAATTCACCCCTCCACTTT. Translation: CASSQGITGYNSPLHF.

The chain combines TRBV6-6 with TRBJ2-7; D perhaps matches TRBD1 (6 bases). CDR3 length: 15 residues. Germline assignment: CDR1 MNHNY and CDR2 SVGAGI (reference sequence). V lost 4 bases to trimming and J lost 0 bases, with 13 bases between them. The chain's CDR3 is CASSSPDRVSYEQYF. Here the CDR3 DNA reads TGTGCCAGCAGTTCCCCGGACAGAGTCTCCTACGAGCAGTACTTC.

CDR3 coding DNA: TGTGCCAGCAGCCATCGGTGGACTGAAGCTTTCTTT. This translates into CASSHRWTEAFF. The chain couples TRBV7-9 to TRBJ1-1; D remains ambiguous. Looked up from germline, CDR1 is SEHNR and CDR2 is FQNEAQ (reference sequence). Trimming took 5 bases from V and 5 from J, leaving 9 bases between them. The CDR3 is 12 residues long.

This clone was observed a single time. This chain uses TRBV19 with TRBJ1-2; the match to TRBD1 covers 9 bases. Trimming cost V 4 bases and J 5 bases; bases outside gene matches: 8. The CDR3 has 15 residues. Germline CDR1 reads LNHDA; CDR2 reads SQIVND (reference sequence). DNA for the CDR3: TGTGCCAGTAGTACCGAACAGGGGGCAAGGTATGGCTACACCTTC. Translated, it gives CASSTEQGARYGYTF. Drawing the rest from reference TRBV19 and TRBJ1-2, the complete variable domain is DGGITQSPKYLFRKEGQNVTLSCEQNLNHDAMYWYRQDPGQGLRLIYYSQIVNDFQKGDIAEGYSVSREKKESFPLTVTSAQKNPTAFYLCASSTEQGARYGYTFGSGTRLTVV.

This clone has just a few counts. The J gene is TRBJ1-2, the V gene TRBV7-6; D possibly corresponds to TRBD1 (5 bases). The CDR3 has 15 residues. The V gene lost 2 bases and the J gene lost 2 bases, with 12 bases spanning the gap. CDR1 is SGHVS, CDR2 FNYEAQ, per germline. CDR3 in DNA: TGTGCCAGCAGCTTAATGCACGGGGGAAACTATGGCTACACCTTC. Residues: CASSLMHGGNYGYTF.

This sequence joins TRBV2 and TRBJ1-6; D unclear. Germline V CDR1 and CDR2: SNHLY, FYNNEI. V was pared by 4 bases and J by 6 bases, with 10 bases between. The CDR3 is made up of 14 amino acids. The CDR3 reads CASSVERTNSPLHF. In DNA, the CDR3 is TGTGCCAGCAGTGTGGAAAGGACTAATTCACCCCTCCACTTT.

The rearrangement links TRBV19 to TRBJ2-3, with D possibly being TRBD1 (5 bases). Germline CDR1 reads LNHDA; CDR2 reads SQIVND (reference sequence). The CDR3 has 15 amino acids. V was clipped by 3 bases and J by 0 bases, with 10 bases between them. The CDR3 here is CASSIRQTSTDTQYF. CDR3 in DNA: TGTGCCAGTAGTATTCGACAGACTAGCACAGATACGCAGTATTTT.

This chain uses TRBV5-6 with TRBJ1-4; perhaps TRBD1 as D (6 bases). V was shortened by 4 bases and J by 3 bases, with 13 bases between the two germline ends. CDR1 and CDR2 (germline): SGHDT, YYEEEE. The CDR3 extends over 15 amino acids. The CDR3 region has the DNA TGTGCCAGCAGCGCCTCGGGACACCCTAATGAAAAACTGTTTTTT. Protein sequence: CASSASGHPNEKLFF.

The V call is TRBV5-4, the J call TRBJ2-5; perhaps TRBD1 as D (6 bases). Germline V gene lookup returns CDR1 SGHNT and CDR2 YYREEE (reference sequence). The length of the CDR3 is 14 residues. V dropped 4 bases and J dropped 1 base, with 11 bases sitting between them. The CDR3, as DNA: TGTGCCAGCAGCCTTCGACAGGCCCAAGAGACCCAGTACTTC. Its translation is CASSLRQAQETQYF.

The rearrangement links TRBV27 to TRBJ1-6, with unresolved D. With 4 bases removed from V and 3 bases from J, the gap between germline ends came to 13 bases. The CDR3 runs to 16 residues. Per the germline V gene, CDR1 is MNHEY and CDR2 is SMNVEV (reference sequence). CDR3 in amino acids: CASSWSGGVYNSPLHF. The CDR3 region has the DNA TGTGCCAGCAGTTGGTCAGGAGGAGTCTATAATTCACCCCTCCACTTT.

The V gene is TRBV28, the J gene TRBJ2-5; 8 bases are shared with TRBD2. The germline V gene has CDR1 MDHEN and CDR2 SYDVKM. The ends lost 5 bases at V and 2 bases at J; junction bases unmatched: 13. The CDR3 sequence is 17 residues long. CDR3 coding DNA: TGTGCCAGCAGTCCCAACCGTTTAGCGGGGAAGCAAGAGACCCAGTACTTC. Protein: CASSPNRLAGKQETQYF.